This T cell receptor (beta chain) is drawn from a study of blood T cell repertoires in COVID-19 (dated by TCRdb to 2018 to 2021). In the study overall: Collaborator samples came from the United States, Italy and Spain and covered acute and convalescent phases of COVID-19. The material from the prospective study consisted of cDNA or gDNA derived from T cells, B-cell-depleted T cells, or PBMCs. The repertoires were made available in a free public database intended to serve as a resource for research on the immune response to SARS-CoV-2. The dataset comprised deeply sampled blood TCRbeta repertoires from subjects exposed to, actively infected with, or recovered from COVID-19. Where HLA class I and class II types were available, the types were taken from metadata supplied by the sample provider, not from assay-based typing. Sample metadata almost always included a de-identified subject ID, COVID-19 status, age in years and sex. The samples were drawn from the first 160 participants of the ongoing ImmuneRACE study and from 950 to 1,500 subjects provided by 6 global collaborators.

TCRbeta CDR3 regions were amplified from genomic DNA using the immunoSEQ Assay, a bias-controlled multiplex PCR. The authors' analysis ran thus. The number of nucleated cells in each sample was estimated from the amplification of reference gene primers within the assay. To quantify the absolute abundance of each unique TCRbeta CDR3 rearrangement, sequence reads were collapsed and filtered. For each sample, productive Simpson clonality was calculated as the square root of Simpson's diversity index over productive rearrangements. Here the immuneACCESS table is served through TCRdb, limited to in-frame sequences with V and J called. Missing clones are a known gap in these copies; in checked studies unresolved V genes cover under half, and the rest lacks a known reason. From that table come the V and J calls and clone size; the DNA was used to work out D and trimming. For this sample there are some 83,000 clones; about 82% appear just once. The ten largest make up roughly 8% of the sample.

Beyond this particular receptor, the publication reports: How much clinical and demographic metadata was included differed by source and by participant, and the metadata was provided uncurated.

Based on the germline V gene (reference sequence), the CDR1 and CDR2 sequences are GTSNPN and SVGIG. The junction shows trimming of 4 bases on V and 0 bases on J, plus 7 bases between the germline ends. The cysteine opens and the phenylalanine closes a CDR3 of 12 amino acids. This entry keeps only the CDR3 DNA: 36 bases, framed from base 1. Whole blood was collected in K2EDTA tubes by collaborating institutions according to the institutions' own protocols. For TCRbeta analysis, collaborators shipped samples as frozen whole blood, isolated PBMCs, or DNA extracted from either of those sample types. About this clone itself: Its antigen remains unidentified. Base-call qualities are not available, and no considerably larger clone is one nucleotide away.

This receptor was identified in a man in his fifties or sixties with active COVID-19. The chain joins TRBV30 to TRBJ2-7; there is no confident call for the D gene. Sequenced sample: peripheral blood. CDR3 loop: CAWTSGSYEQYF. The nucleotide sequence reads TGTGCCTGGACTTCAGGCTCCTACGAGCAGTACTTC.